The clone carrying this T cell receptor beta chain has at least ten counts. Its specificity is not known. This specimen belongs to a study of blood T cells in healthy people across ages. Donors each provided about 9.5 milliliters of peripheral blood. Study-wide results and caveats: Older individuals had lower TCR beta diversity per million T cells (the decline was roughly linear). The study found TCR beta diversity correlated strongly with naive T cell percentage.

The CDR3 spans 16 residues. Germline lookup yields CDR1 MNHNS and CDR2 SASEGT. Trimming at V came to 3 bases and at J to 4 bases, leaving 8 bases not matched to a gene. Using a J-beta primer mix together with a sample-barcoded 5' primer, a second PCR was run for about 6 to 11 cycles. Template switching added a 12-random-nucleotide identifier to every cDNA molecule. Each CDR3 protein is one row after TCRdb ran MiXCR on the 5' RACE reads. This table has hundreds of thousands of distinct CDR3 sequences, about 34% appearing once. Sequenced: blood. The TCR comes from a woman aged 80 or over in good health. This chain uses TRBV6-1 with TRBJ2-3; 9 bases are a match to TRBD2. CDR3 coding DNA: TGTGCCAGCAGTGACCCCGCGGGGGGGCTCGCAGATACGCAGTATTTT. It specifies CASSDPAGGLADTQYF.